The 16 T cell receptor beta chains presented below share a single source sample, sequenced in a study of Graves' ophthalmopathy and Graves' hyperthyroidism. Amplifying from RNA transcripts, the study obtained TCR beta CDR3 regions. HTBI primers were used in a first-round RT-PCR, which preceded a second-round multiplex PCR. TCRdb used MiXCR to reprocess the multiplex PCR reads, holding one entry per CDR3 protein. The table lists 150,000 or so distinct CDR3 sequences, roughly 36% of them singletons. Specimen: peripheral blood. These receptors were taken from a man in his thirties or forties with Graves' ophthalmopathy.

This clonotype was seen repeatedly, ten times or more. The genes are TRBV12-3 or TRBV12-4 and TRBJ2-7; TRBD2 matches 7 bases. Germline trimming cut 2 bases from V and 4 bases from J; bases unmatched to any gene: 2. The CDR3 has 13 amino acids. Written as DNA, the CDR3 is TGTGCCAGCAGTTTAAAGGGAGGGTACGAGCAGTACTTC. Its protein product is CASSLKGGYEQYF.

The V call is TRBV12-5, the J call TRBJ2-5; a weak D match, TRBD1 (6 bases). V lost 3 bases, J lost 3 bases, and 11 bases lay in between. The CDR3 is made up of 14 amino acids. Germline-derived CDR1 and CDR2 are LGHNT and FRNRAP. The CDR3 reads CASGLFGQKETQYF. The DNA of the CDR3 is TGTGCTAGTGGTTTATTTGGACAGAAAGAGACCCAGTACTTC.

This clonotype was recorded many times. The V and J genes are TRBV5-1 and TRBJ2-5; 12 bases agree with TRBD1. This CDR3 is built from 15 residues. The germline V gene encodes CDR1 SGHRS and CDR2 YFSETQ. J gave up 5 bases and V 4 bases, and 6 bases lay outside the gene matches. In nucleotides, the CDR3 is TGCGCCAGCAGCCCGGGACAGGGGGCTTGGGAGACCCAGTACTTC. It yields the protein CASSPGQGAWETQYF.

The table lists this clonotype with many counts. The chain links TRBV7-2 to TRBJ2-5; D not resolved. CDR3 length: 15 residues. V was cut by 5 bases and J by 4 bases, with 17 bases left in between. From germline, CDR1 is SGHTA and CDR2 FQGNSA. DNA of the CDR3: TGTGCCAGCAGCCGCTGGGGTAGAGATGGAGAGACCCAGTACTTC. It is translated as CASSRWGRDGETQYF. The full variable domain, rest sourced from reference TRBV7-2 and TRBJ2-5, is GAGVSQSPSNKVTEKGKDVELRCDPISGHTALYWYRQSLGQGLEFLIYFQGNSAPDKSGLPSDRFSAERTGGSVSTLTIQRTQQEDSAVYLCASSRWGRDGETQYFGPGTRLLVL.

This clonotype was detected only a few times. The J gene is TRBJ2-7, the V gene TRBV2, with 10 bases aligning to TRBD1. The germline V gene encodes CDR1 SNHLY and CDR2 FYNNEI. The ends lost 4 bases at V and 2 bases at J; junction bases unmatched: 2. This CDR3 comprises 14 residues. DNA of the CDR3: TGTGCCAGCAGTGGGGACAGGGGACCCTACGAGCAGTACTTC. This gives the protein CASSGDRGPYEQYF.

This clonotype showed up many times. The chain couples TRBV4-2 to TRBJ1-1, with unresolved D. V lost 1 base and J 0 bases, leaving 6 bases between the germline ends. Germline V gives CDR1 LGHNA, CDR2 YNFKEQ. This CDR3 is built from 14 residues. CDR3 bases: TGTGCCAGCAGCCAAGTTACTATGAACACTGAAGCTTTCTTT. Protein: CASSQVTMNTEAFF.

The chain uses TRBV29-1 and TRBJ2-4, with D uncertain. V was shortened by 2 bases and J by 0 bases, with 11 bases between the two germline ends. Germline V gives CDR1 SQVTM, CDR2 ANQGSEA. CDR3 length equals 15 residues. The CDR3: CSVEFANSAKNIQYF. The DNA of the CDR3 is TGCAGCGTTGAATTTGCCAATTCAGCCAAAAACATTCAGTACTTC.

V is TRBV27 and J is TRBJ2-7; the D gene could be TRBD1 or TRBD2 (6 bases each). Germline CDR1 and CDR2: MNHEY and SMNVEV (reference sequence). The CDR3 totals 15 residues. V lost 2 bases, J lost 0 bases, and 11 bases lay in between. CDR3 nucleotide sequence: TGTGCCAGCAGTTTAGGGGGGCAAAGCTCCTACGAGCAGTACTTC. It specifies CASSLGGQSSYEQYF.

This clonotype has a count of ten or more. V and J are TRBV20-1 and TRBJ2-7, with 8 bases aligning to TRBD2. Losses at the gene ends were 2 bases for V and 2 bases for J; bases not matched to a gene: 11. The CDR3 contains 16 residues. Germline loops: CDR1 DFQATT, CDR2 SNEGSKA (reference sequence). CDR3 loop: CSARIGLAGGTYEQYF. CDR3 nucleotides: TGCAGTGCTAGAATAGGGTTGGCGGGAGGTACCTACGAGCAGTACTTC.

CDR3: CASSNQPVDEQYF. DNA of the CDR3: TGTGCCAGCAGCAATCAGCCCGTGGACGAGCAGTACTTC. V is TRBV12-3 or TRBV12-4 and J is TRBJ2-7, with D hard to call. This CDR3 region has 13 residues. Trimming cost V 6 bases and J 5 bases, with 14 bases left between them.

There are many counts of this clonotype. The gene calls are TRBV28 and TRBJ2-7; 8 bases are shared with TRBD1. V was pared by 4 bases and J by 3 bases, with 11 bases of the junction left unmatched. This CDR3 spans 16 amino acids. CDR1 MDHEN and CDR2 SYDVKM come from the germline V gene. CDR3 loop: CASSWGRGTGNYEQYF. For the CDR3, the DNA is TGTGCCAGCAGTTGGGGACGCGGGACAGGAAACTACGAGCAGTACTTC.

This clonotype was seen ten or more times. The chain links TRBV12-3 or TRBV12-4 to TRBJ1-2, with D possibly being TRBD1 (5 bases). Trimming cost V 7 bases and J 3 bases, with 18 bases left between them. This CDR3 is built from 15 residues. CDR3 nucleotide sequence: TGTGCCAGCACTTACGGGGGGGGAGGCTACTATGGCTACACCTTC. Translation: CASTYGGGGYYGYTF.

This clonotype was observed at least ten times. This chain connects TRBV12-5 to TRBJ1-1; tentatively, D is TRBD1 (6 bases). From germline, CDR1 is LGHNT and CDR2 FRNRAP. CDR3 length: 15 residues. Trimming removed 2 bases from V and 0 bases from J, with 10 bases in between. CDR3 DNA: TGTGCTAGTGGTTTGAACGGACAGATGAACACTGAAGCTTTCTTT. Translating it yields CASGLNGQMNTEAFF.

Ten or more counts support this clonotype. The CDR3 DNA sequence: TGTGCCAGCAGTCCCCCCCGATTGAGACCAATGAACACTGAAGCTTTCTTT. Protein product: CASSPPRLRPMNTEAFF. The chain employs TRBV28 and TRBJ1-1; D uncertain. The CDR3 has 17 amino acids. Germline V gives CDR1 MDHEN, CDR2 SYDVKM. V gave up 5 bases and J gave up 0 bases, with 19 bases separating them.

J is TRBJ2-7 and V is TRBV27; D may correspond to TRBD1 or TRBD2 (5 bases each). The germline V gene encodes CDR1 MNHEY and CDR2 SMNVEV (reference sequence). There are 16 residues in the CDR3. Trimming removed 4 bases at V and 0 bases at J, with 16 bases between. The CDR3 loop reads CASSSTWGTASYEQYF. As DNA, the CDR3 is TGTGCCAGCAGTTCCACCTGGGGGACGGCCTCCTACGAGCAGTACTTC.

The chain has TRBV7-8 and TRBJ1-1; no reliable D call. This CDR3 contains 12 residues. Germline CDR1 reads SGHVS; CDR2 reads FQNEAQ. V lost 8 bases, J lost 5 bases, and 12 bases lay in between. The CDR3 reads CASSESGTEAFF. The CDR3 nucleotides read TGTGCCAGCTCCGAAAGTGGTACTGAAGCTTTCTTT.